This T cell receptor (beta chain) emerged from a study of Ad26.COV2.S vaccination and SARS-CoV-2 variants. Background on the study: A COV1001 Ad26.COV2.S trial-arm participant provided the sample. Ad26.COV2.S was injected intramuscularly once or twice, 56 days apart.

On this clone itself: Its antigen is not known.

Method: immunoSEQ multiplex PCR; TCRdb's copy keeps in-frame clones and lacks some. The sample has approximately 300,000 clones, about 85% seen once; the top ten hold 2% to 2.5%. Germline lookup yields CDR1 MNHEY and CDR2 SVGAGI. Trimming removed 4 bases from V and 1 base from J, with 16 bases in between. CDR3 length: 16 amino acids. As to treatment: over 15 received Ad26.COV2.S at low or high dose, single or two shots; about 5 received placebo; per-sample allocation not given. Vaccine and placebo recipients were sampled on day 63 after the first injection. Within Boston, the person who donated was an adult of 18-55 years. Broader study findings: Substantial breadth was reportedly displayed by spike-specific CD8+ and CD4+ T cell responses after vaccination.

The sample in question was peripheral blood, obtained in a trial of Ad26.COV2.S vaccine versus placebo. This TCR derives from a person between 18 and 59 years old who received the Ad26.COV2.S COVID-19 vaccine or a placebo. This rearrangement joins TRBV6-5 to TRBJ1-1; a weak D match, TRBD1 (6 bases). Here the CDR3 reads CASSSRGPGGNTEAFF. The DNA for the CDR3 is TGTGCCAGCAGTTCCAGGGGCCCTGGGGGGAACACTGAAGCTTTCTTT.